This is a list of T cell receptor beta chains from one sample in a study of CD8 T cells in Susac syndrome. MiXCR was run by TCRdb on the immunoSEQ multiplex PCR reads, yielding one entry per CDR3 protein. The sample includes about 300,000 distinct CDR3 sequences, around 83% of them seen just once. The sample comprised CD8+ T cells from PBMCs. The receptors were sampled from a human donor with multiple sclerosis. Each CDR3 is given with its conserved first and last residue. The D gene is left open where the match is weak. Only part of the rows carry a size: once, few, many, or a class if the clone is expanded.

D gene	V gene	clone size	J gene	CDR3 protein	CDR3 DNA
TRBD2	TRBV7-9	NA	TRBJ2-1	CASSPLRTSVYNEQFF	TGTGCCAGCAGCCCACTCCGGACTAGCGTATACAATGAGCAGTTCTTC
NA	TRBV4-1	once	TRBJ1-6	CASSPGLGSPLHF	TGCGCCAGCAGCCCAGGGTTGGGCTCACCCCTCCACTTT
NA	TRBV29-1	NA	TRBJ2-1	CSVEKNNEQFF	TGCAGCGTTGAAAAGAACAATGAGCAGTTCTTC
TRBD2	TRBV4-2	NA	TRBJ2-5	CASSQDWAGVMETQYF	TGTGCCAGCAGCCAAGATTGGGCGGGAGTAATGGAGACCCAGTACTTC
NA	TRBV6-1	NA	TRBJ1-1	CASSEAEGNTEAFF	TGTGCCAGCAGTGAAGCGGAAGGGAACACTGAAGCTTTCTTT
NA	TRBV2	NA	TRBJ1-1	CASRAQGSGNTEAFF	TGTGCCAGCAGGGCACAGGGATCGGGGAACACTGAAGCTTTCTTT
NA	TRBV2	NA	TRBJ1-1	CASIKGANTEAFF	TGTGCCAGCATCAAGGGAGCGAACACTGAAGCTTTCTTT
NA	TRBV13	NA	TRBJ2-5	CASSFGLGETQYF	TGTGCCAGCAGCTTCGGCCTCGGAGAGACCCAGTACTTC
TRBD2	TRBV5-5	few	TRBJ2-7	CASSSTSGREDEQYF	TGTGCCAGCAGCTCAACTAGCGGGAGAGAGGACGAGCAGTACTTC
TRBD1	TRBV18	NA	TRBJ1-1	CASSPEPRDRMNTEAFF	TGTGCCAGCTCACCCGAACCTCGGGACAGAATGAACACTGAAGCTTTCTTT
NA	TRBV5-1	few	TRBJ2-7	CASSPGDEQYF	TGCGCCAGCAGCCCGGGTGACGAGCAGTACTTC
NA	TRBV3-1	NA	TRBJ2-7	CASSQDAWSSYEQYF	TGTGCCAGCAGCCAAGATGCCTGGAGCTCCTACGAGCAGTACTTC
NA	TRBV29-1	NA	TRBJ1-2	CSGLRGPYGYTF	TGCAGCGGGCTGCGGGGTCCATATGGCTACACCTTC
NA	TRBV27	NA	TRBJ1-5	CASSLGGFNQPQHF	TGTGCCAGCAGTTTGGGCGGATTCAATCAGCCCCAGCATTTT
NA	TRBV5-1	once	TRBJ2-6	CASSFYRDSGANVLTF	TGCGCCAGCAGCTTTTACAGGGACTCTGGGGCCAACGTCCTGACTTTC
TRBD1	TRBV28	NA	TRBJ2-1	CATSPGQGVGNEQFF	TGTGCCACTTCGCCGGGACAGGGGGTTGGTAATGAGCAGTTCTTC
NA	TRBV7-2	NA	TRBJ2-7	CASSRGVNAYEQYF	TGTGCCAGCAGCCGAGGGGTAAATGCCTACGAGCAGTACTTC
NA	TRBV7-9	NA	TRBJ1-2	CASSLVGKVYGYTF	TGTGCCAGCAGCTTAGTAGGGAAGGTATATGGCTACACCTTC
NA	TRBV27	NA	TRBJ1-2	CASGLLGDYGYTF	TGTGCCAGCGGGTTGTTGGGGGACTATGGCTACACCTTC
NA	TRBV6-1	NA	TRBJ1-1	CASSPRSLNTEAFF	TGTGCCAGCAGTCCCAGGTCCCTGAACACTGAAGCTTTCTTT
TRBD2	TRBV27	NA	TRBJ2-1	CASRELAEARYNEQFF	TGTGCCAGCAGGGAACTAGCGGAGGCCCGCTACAATGAGCAGTTCTTC
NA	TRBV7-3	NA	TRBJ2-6	CASSLTAGLSSGANVLTF	TGTGCCAGCAGCTTAACTGCCGGATTAAGCTCTGGGGCCAACGTCCTGACTTTC
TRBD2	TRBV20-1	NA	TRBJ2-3	CSATLAGGRTDTQYF	TGCAGTGCCACACTAGCGGGAGGGCGCACAGATACGCAGTATTTT
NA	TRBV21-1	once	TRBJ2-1	CASTKTGTGLNNEQFF	TGTGCCAGCACCAAAACCGGGACAGGGCTCAACAATGAGCAGTTCTTC
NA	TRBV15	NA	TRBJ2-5	CATSRASGARAIQETQYF	TGTGCCACCAGCAGAGCCTCGGGTGCGCGCGCCATCCAAGAGACCCAGTACTTC
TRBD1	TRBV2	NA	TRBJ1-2	CATATGGNYGYTF	TGTGCCACCGCGACAGGGGGGAACTATGGCTACACCTTC
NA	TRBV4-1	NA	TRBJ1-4	CASSQRAPAGKLFF	TGCGCCAGCAGCCAAAGGGCGCCCGCCGGAAAACTGTTTTTT
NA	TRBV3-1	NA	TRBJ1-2	CASSQGRTDLIYGYTF	TGTGCCAGCAGCCAGGGGAGGACGGACCTAATTTATGGCTACACCTTC
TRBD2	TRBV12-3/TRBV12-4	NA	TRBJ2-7	CASSLAQREFDEQYF	TGTGCCAGCAGTTTAGCCCAGCGGGAGTTCGACGAGCAGTACTTC
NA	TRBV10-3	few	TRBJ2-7	CAISNDERGYEQYF	TGTGCCATCAGTAACGATGAAAGGGGATACGAGCAGTACTTC
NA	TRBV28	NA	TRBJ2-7	CASSFPKRDSSYEQYF	TGTGCCAGCAGTTTCCCAAAGAGAGACTCATCATACGAGCAGTACTTC
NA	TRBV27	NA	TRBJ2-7	CASSLSLRTPYEQYF	TGTGCCAGCAGTTTATCTTTGAGGACCCCCTACGAGCAGTACTTC
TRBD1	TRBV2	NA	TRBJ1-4	CASSRRQGGKLFF	TGTGCCAGCAGTAGACGACAGGGAGGAAAACTGTTTTTT
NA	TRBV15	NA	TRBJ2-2	CATSRDSGLSTGELFF	TGTGCCACCAGCAGAGATTCGGGACTCAGCACCGGGGAGCTGTTTTTT
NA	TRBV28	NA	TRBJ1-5	CASSLFGLLNQPQHF	TGTGCCAGCAGTTTATTTGGCCTACTCAATCAGCCCCAGCATTTT
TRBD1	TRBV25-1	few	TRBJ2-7	CASSAGTDLSEQYF	TGTGCCAGCAGCGCCGGGACAGACCTTTCTGAGCAGTACTTC
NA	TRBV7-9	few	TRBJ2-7	CASSSPLGKDEQYF	TGTGCCAGCAGCTCCCCGCTGGGGAAGGACGAACAGTACTTC
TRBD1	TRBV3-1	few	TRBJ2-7	CASSQRDRGYEQYF	TGTGCCAGCAGCCAAAGGGACAGGGGCTACGAGCAGTACTTC
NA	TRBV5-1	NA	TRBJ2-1	CASSSPQDSSYNEQFF	TGCGCCAGCAGCTCCCCCCAGGATAGCTCCTACAATGAGCAGTTCTTC
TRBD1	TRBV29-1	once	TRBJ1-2	CSVRQGAGNYGYTF	TGCAGCGTTAGACAGGGGGCCGGTAACTATGGCTACACCTTC
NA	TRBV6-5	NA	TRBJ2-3	CASSYSIKGLYTDTQYF	TGTGCCAGCAGTTACTCGATAAAGGGACTGTACACAGATACGCAGTATTTT
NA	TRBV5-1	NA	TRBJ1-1	CASSLRGTTNTEAFF	TGCGCCAGCAGCTTGAGGGGGACTACGAACACTGAAGCTTTCTTT
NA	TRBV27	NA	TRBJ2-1	CASSDGRRNEQFF	TGTGCCAGCAGTGACGGGAGACGGAATGAGCAGTTCTTC
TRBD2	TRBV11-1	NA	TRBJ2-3	CASSSGTSGTNTALGGDTDTQYF	TGTGCCAGCAGCTCCGGGACTAGCGGGACGAATACCGCTTTGGGGGGAGACACAGATACGCAGTATTTT